A single sample gave rise to the 31 T cell receptor beta chains below, sequenced in a study of CXCR3-negative and CXCR3-positive naive CD8 T cells. Carrying UMI labels, the TRB cDNA libraries were prepared through 5' RACE. TCRdb re-called the 5' RACE reads; every CDR3 protein appears as one record, without DNA. The repertoire table contains 70,000 to 100,000 distinct CDR3 sequences. The material sequenced was naive CXCR3- CD8+ T cells from blood. The subset was: CD45RO-CCR7+CD27+CD95- naive CD8+ T cells lacking CXCR3 (TNR3-). Receptors originate from a human donor in good health. Some clones in this sample may be carry-over from other donors' samples.

The chain links TRBV5-6 to TRBJ1-5; the D gene TCRdb calls, TRBD1, cannot be checked with no DNA. This CDR3 is built from 17 residues. Germline V gene data show CDR1 as SGHDT and CDR2 as YYEEEE. The CDR3 protein is CASSDEEEDRSNQPQHF.

The V and J genes are TRBV14 and TRBJ1-5; TCRdb's D call, TRBD1, is unchecked because there is no DNA. Germline CDR1 is SGHDN and CDR2 is FVKESK. CDR3 length equals 16 residues. The CDR3 sequence: CGHTRERGDSNQPQHF.

V usage is TRBV29-1 and J usage is TRBJ1-2; checking the TCRdb D call of TRBD1 is not possible without DNA. Per germline, CDR1 SQVTM and CDR2 ANQGSEA. This CDR3 is built from 14 residues. CDR3 region: CSVEGDRGNYGYTF.

J is TRBJ2-7 and V is TRBV20-1; without DNA, the TCRdb call of TRBD2 cannot be checked. CDR3 length equals 14 residues. Germline-derived CDR1 and CDR2 are DFQATT and SNEGSKA (reference sequence). CDR3 loop: CSARSEQGAYEQYF.

V usage is TRBV5-1 and J usage is TRBJ2-1. Germline values: CDR1 SGHRS, CDR2 YFSETQ. CDR3 size: 14 residues. CDR3 loop: CASSLVPSYNEQFF.

This chain joins TRBV29-1 and TRBJ2-5; TCRdb's D call, TRBD1, is unchecked because there is no DNA. Germline values: CDR1 SQVTM, CDR2 ANQGSEA. The CDR3 is 14 residues long. CDR3 residues: CSVSTGTLQETQYF. Combining the CDR3 with reference TRBV29-1 and TRBJ2-5 gives the whole variable domain SAVISQKPSRDICQRGTSLTIQCQVDSQVTMMFWYRQQPGQSLTLIATANQGSEATYESGFVIDKFPISRPNLTFSTLTVSNMSPEDSSIYLCSVSTGTLQETQYFGPGTRLLVL.

V gene TRBV29-1 combines with J gene TRBJ1-1. Looked up from germline, CDR1 is SQVTM and CDR2 is ANQGSEA. There are 12 residues in the CDR3. CDR3 loop: CSVEARETEAFF.

The V and J genes are TRBV5-1 and TRBJ2-1. This CDR3 is 14 amino acids long. In germline, CDR1 is SGHRS, CDR2 YFSETQ. The CDR3 reads CASSLGGDWDEQFF.

This chain uses TRBV29-1 with TRBJ2-5; there is no DNA to check the TCRdb D call of TRBD1. The CDR3 runs 12 residues. Germline V CDR1 and CDR2: SQVTM, ANQGSEA. CDR3 sequence reads: CSVFGQVGTQYF.

CDR3 amino acids: CASSYSRASGVTQETQYF. V gene TRBV6-5 combines with J gene TRBJ2-5; absent DNA, TCRdb's TRBD2 call cannot be checked. The V gene's germline CDR1 is MNHEY and CDR2 SVGAGI. This CDR3 is built from 18 residues.

The V and J genes are TRBV9 and TRBJ2-1; TCRdb reports TRBD1, a call that lacks DNA to check it against. The CDR3 is 15 residues long. Germline V CDR1 and CDR2: SGDLS, YYNGEE. CDR3 residues: CASSSTGPPYNEQFF.

The chain joins TRBV21-1 to TRBJ1-6; TCRdb's assignment of TRBD1 cannot be checked, as there is no DNA. TRBV21-1 is classified as a pseudogene. The length of the CDR3 is 18 residues. CDR3 residues: CASSKELDTSSYNSPLHF.

The V call is TRBV29-1, the J call TRBJ2-1; the D gene TCRdb calls, TRBD1, cannot be checked with no DNA. There are 14 residues in the CDR3. CDR1 SQVTM and CDR2 ANQGSEA come from the germline V gene. Here the CDR3 reads CSVRGGAGYNEQFF.

The chain carries TRBV11-1 and TRBJ1-1; the D call from TCRdb, TRBD1, cannot be confirmed without DNA. This CDR3 is 16 amino acids long. Germline CDR1 is SGHAT and CDR2 is FQDESV (reference sequence). The CDR3: CASSSGQGGMNTEAFF.

The V and J genes are TRBV7-9 and TRBJ1-1; TCRdb's D call of TRBD1 is untestable without DNA. There are 15 residues in the CDR3. Germline CDR1 and CDR2: SEHNR and FQNEAQ (reference sequence). CDR3 sequence reads: CASSLQGAWNTEAFF.

The chain combines TRBV7-9 with TRBJ2-5. The CDR3 extends over 11 amino acids. CDR1 is SEHNR and CDR2 is FQNEAQ in the germline V gene (reference sequence). The CDR3: CASGVQETQYF.

The chain uses TRBV25-1 and TRBJ1-6; TCRdb names TRBD1, which stays unverified in the absence of DNA. Per germline, CDR1 MGHDK and CDR2 SYGVNS. CDR3 length: 13 residues. Here the CDR3 reads CASSDTGVSPLHF.

The chain uses TRBV29-1 and TRBJ2-2. The CDR3 has 12 residues. Per germline, CDR1 SQVTM and CDR2 ANQGSEA. This CDR3 reads CSVDRGTGELFF.

V and J are TRBV30 and TRBJ2-7. Germline CDR1 and CDR2: GTSNPN and SVGIG (reference sequence). The CDR3 extends over 13 amino acids. CDR3 protein: CAWSRSISYEQYF.

The chain employs TRBV7-9 and TRBJ2-5. Germline V lookup: CDR1 SEHNR, CDR2 FQNEAQ (reference sequence). The CDR3 sequence is 14 residues long. This CDR3 is CASGVSNPQETQYF.

The rearrangement uses TRBV9 and TRBJ2-7; TCRdb gives TRBD1 as the D gene, but with no DNA this cannot be confirmed. The CDR3 is made up of 15 amino acids. In germline, CDR1 is SGDLS, CDR2 YYNGEE. This chain's CDR3 is CASSVGGTGGYEQYF.

The CDR3 protein is CASSKAVTGDYSNQPQHF. The rearrangement uses TRBV21-1 and TRBJ1-5; TCRdb's D call, TRBD1, is unchecked because there is no DNA. TRBV21-1 is a recognized pseudogene. The CDR3 spans 18 residues.

V is TRBV24-1 and J is TRBJ2-1. Germline-derived CDR1 and CDR2 are KGHDR and SFDVKD. The CDR3 loop spans 13 amino acids. CDR3 amino acids: CATSDLELGEQFF.

The CDR3: CASSERVGVTEAFF. The chain is built from TRBV6-1 and TRBJ1-1; TCRdb indicates TRBD1, and absent DNA this call remains unverified. The CDR3 has 14 amino acids. Germline CDR1 MNHNS, CDR2 SASEGT.

V and J are TRBV7-9 and TRBJ2-7; the D call from TCRdb, TRBD1, cannot be confirmed without DNA. Germline CDR1 SEHNR, CDR2 FQNEAQ (reference sequence). This CDR3 has 12 residues. CDR3 residues: CASQQGDYEQYF. The full variable domain, rest sourced from reference TRBV7-9 and TRBJ2-7, is DTGVSQNPRHKITKRGQNVTFRCDPISEHNRLYWYRQTLGQGPEFLTYFQNEAQLEKSRLLSDRFSAERPKGSFSTLEIQRTEQGDSAMYLCASQQGDYEQYFGPGTRLTVT.

The chain carries TRBV7-2 and TRBJ2-7; the D call from TCRdb, TRBD2, cannot be confirmed without DNA. CDR1 is SGHTA, CDR2 FQGNSA, per germline. There are 16 residues in the CDR3. Here the CDR3 reads CASSSSSGGRSYEQYF.

The chain is built from TRBV28 and TRBJ2-5; with no DNA, the TCRdb D assignment of TRBD1 cannot be verified. Per the germline V gene, CDR1 is MDHEN and CDR2 is SYDVKM. The length of the CDR3 is 14 residues. The CDR3 region is CASSPSDRQETQYF.

The rearrangement links TRBV7-6 to TRBJ2-1; TCRdb's assignment of TRBD2 cannot be checked, as there is no DNA. Germline V lookup: CDR1 SGHVS, CDR2 FNYEAQ. CDR3 length: 18 residues. CDR3 residues: CASSTRTEALAGEDEQFF.

The chain uses TRBV6-6 and TRBJ1-5. The CDR3 is 13 residues long. From germline, CDR1 is MNHNY and CDR2 SVGAGI (reference sequence). CDR3: CASTNTANQPQHF.

CDR3 protein: CASSLGQGAKREQYF. The chain recombines TRBV11-2 with TRBJ2-7; no DNA is available, so the TRBD1 call from TCRdb remains unchecked. Germline V lookup: CDR1 SGHAT, CDR2 FQNNGV. This CDR3 is built from 15 residues. The full variable domain, rest sourced from reference TRBV11-2 and TRBJ2-7, is EAGVAQSPRYKIIEKRQSVAFWCNPISGHATLYWYQQILGQGPKLLIQFQNNGVVDDSQLPKDRFSAERLKGVDSTLKIQPAKLEDSAVYLCASSLGQGAKREQYFGPGTRLTVT.

V and J are TRBV10-2 and TRBJ2-7. Germline V gene lookup returns CDR1 WSHSY and CDR2 SAAADI. This CDR3 has 12 residues. CDR3 region: CASSGNSYEQYF.